This entry lists 10 T cell receptor beta chains sequenced from one sample in a study of human T cells and chemical hapten exposure. Via MiXCR, TCRdb re-called the 5' RACE reads, giving one row per CDR3 protein. The top ten clones hold over 1.1% of a sample with 110,000 to 150,000 distinct CDR3 sequences, 4.1% of them seen once. Whole blood that had not been fractionated was the source of extracted total RNA. Every receptor here comes from a female donor in good health.

This clonotype has more than one count but fewer than ten. V usage is TRBV5-4 and J usage is TRBJ2-1, with D unresolved. The germline V and J ends were trimmed by 0 bases and 2 bases, with 6 bases remaining between them. The CDR3 is made up of 14 amino acids. The germline V gene has CDR1 SGHNT and CDR2 YYREEE (reference sequence). The CDR3 protein is CASSLAAAYNEQFF. The CDR3, as DNA: TGTGCCAGCAGCTTGGCAGCAGCCTACAATGAGCAGTTCTTC.

This clonotype came up many times. V and J are TRBV3-1 and TRBJ2-2, with TRBD1 as a possible D gene (5 bases). This CDR3 has 15 amino acids. The V end was cut by 1 base, the J end by 6 bases, with 12 bases between. CDR1 is LGHDT and CDR2 is YNNKEL in the germline V gene (reference sequence). The CDR3 spells CASSQVDSHPGELFF. CDR3 sequence (DNA): TGTGCCAGCAGCCAAGTTGACAGTCACCCCGGGGAGCTGTTTTTT. The full variable domain, in which reference TRBV3-1 and TRBJ2-2 provide the parts outside the CDR3, is DTAVSQTPKYLVTQMGNDKSIKCEQNLGHDTMYWYKQDSKKFLKIMFSYNNKELIINETVPNRFSPKSPDKAHLNLHINSLELGDSAVYFCASSQVDSHPGELFFGEGSRLTVL.

The chain has TRBV11-3 and TRBJ2-7; TRBD1 aligns across 7 bases. The CDR3 loop spans 20 amino acids. J was trimmed by 3 bases and V by 0 bases; bases with no gene match: 20. In germline, CDR1 is SGHNT, CDR2 YENEEA. CDR3 sequence (DNA): TGTGCCAGCAGCTTAGATCGGTACGGGACAGTCTCGATTCGGGGCTACGAGCAGTACTTC. Its translation: CASSLDRYGTVSIRGYEQYF.

This clonotype was counted ten times or more. V gene TRBV6-6 combines with J gene TRBJ2-3, with TRBD2 identical over 8 bases. Germline loops: CDR1 MNHNY, CDR2 SVGAGI (reference sequence). V lost 2 bases and J lost 6; bases outside the gene matches: 10. This CDR3 is 16 amino acids long. The chain's CDR3 is CASSYPGGGEADTQYF. The DNA of the CDR3 is TGTGCCAGCAGTTACCCGGGGGGGGGGGAGGCCGATACGCAGTATTTT.

The table lists this clonotype with many counts. The rearrangement uses TRBV12-3 or TRBV12-4 and TRBJ1-1; D ambiguous. The CDR3 consists of 15 residues. Trimming pared 3 bases from V and 8 bases from J, leaving 19 bases between. The CDR3 nucleotides read TGTGCCAGCAGTTTCGAGACGGGGAGATCTCAGGAAGCTTTCTTT. This gives the protein CASSFETGRSQEAFF.

There are many counts of this clonotype. V and J are TRBV13 and TRBJ2-7; 13 bases are shared with TRBD2. The length of the CDR3 is 18 residues. After removal of 3 bases from V and 0 bases from J, the junction contained 8 bases not matched to a gene. The germline V gene encodes CDR1 PRHDT and CDR2 FYEKMQ (reference sequence). The chain's CDR3 is CASSFGTSGVLSSYEQYF. The CDR3 DNA reads TGTGCCAGCAGCTTCGGGACTAGCGGGGTATTGAGCTCCTACGAGCAGTACTTC. Drawing the rest from reference TRBV13 and TRBJ2-7, the complete variable domain is AAGVIQSPRHLIKEKRETATLKCYPIPRHDTVYWYQQGPGQDPQFLISFYEKMQSDKGSIPDRFSAQQFSDYHSELNMSSLELGDSALYFCASSFGTSGVLSSYEQYFGPGTRLTVT.

This clonotype was seen ten or more times. J is TRBJ2-2 and V is TRBV5-6, with TRBD1 matching over 8 bases. Germline V CDR1 and CDR2: SGHDT, YYEEEE. This CDR3 is built from 16 residues. The trim removed 2 bases at V and 4 bases at J, leaving 7 bases unmatched. This chain's CDR3 is CASSFVDRALTGELFF. DNA of the CDR3: TGTGCCAGCAGCTTCGTGGACAGGGCCCTCACCGGGGAGCTGTTTTTT.

This clonotype was seen at least ten times. The chain employs TRBV4-3 and TRBJ1-6, with TRBD1 matching 7 bases. The CDR3 consists of 19 residues. Germline V gene sequence: CDR1 LGHNA, CDR2 YSLEER. Losses at the gene ends were 2 bases for V and 10 bases for J; bases not matched to a gene: 20. The CDR3 DNA sequence: TGCGCCAGCAGCCAATATAGTGAACAGGGGAGCACCCGAAGGTCACCCCTCCACTTT. It codes for CASSQYSEQGSTRRSPLHF.

This clonotype was seen many times. This chain uses TRBV20-1 with TRBJ2-5; 12 bases map to TRBD2. The V gene's germline CDR1 is DFQATT and CDR2 SNEGSKA (reference sequence). With V trimmed by 5 bases and J by 1 base, 2 bases remained unmatched. This CDR3 comprises 14 residues. CDR3 sequence: CSAPLAGGQETQYF. The CDR3 nucleotides read TGCAGTGCTCCACTAGCGGGGGGCCAAGAGACCCAGTACTTC.

The sample holds many counts of this clonotype. This chain connects TRBV29-1 to TRBJ1-4; TRBD1 aligns across 7 bases. This CDR3 has 13 amino acids. The germline gives CDR1 SQVTM, CDR2 ANQGSEA. The V and J ends lost 8 bases and 8 bases, in that order; junction bases with no gene match: 11. In DNA, the CDR3 is TGCAGCACCCGGGACAGTCCGAACGAAAAACTGTTTTTT. This sequence encodes CSTRDSPNEKLFF.